These 18 T cell receptor beta chains originate from one sample sequenced in a study of post-analysis software for immune sequencing data (dated by TCRdb to 2015 to 2017). Study-wide findings and limitations: Patients showed significantly higher frequencies than controls for a handful of TRBV segments, among them TRBV5-6, TRBV5-1 and TRBV20-1.

The method behind the library was PCR. This sample was sequenced with an Illumina HiSeq 2500. Unique molecular identifiers were incorporated into TCR beta cDNA libraries to reduce PCR and sequencing biases. TCRdb passed the public sequencing reads through fastp at Q25 and MiXCR, retaining productive beta sequences. CDR3 protein duplicates are merged, each entry listing the most common genes and DNA. This sample lists under 900,000 distinct CDR3 sequences; 53% were detected once. About 4.5% of the sample belongs to the ten largest clones. The antigens for these receptors are not known. Sample: blood. The receptors derive from a girl aged 10 to 17 with multiple sclerosis.

This chain's CDR3 is CASSWNPTVNTEAFF. As DNA, the CDR3 is TGTGCCAGCAGTTGGAACCCAACAGTGAACACTGAAGCTTTCTTT. V gene TRBV6-5 combines with J gene TRBJ1-1; unclear D gene. This CDR3 is built from 15 residues. Germline CDR1 and CDR2: MNHEY and SVGAGI. V was shortened by 4 bases and J by 0 bases, with 12 bases between the two germline ends.

The rearrangement links TRBV7-9 to TRBJ2-1, with D perhaps matching TRBD1 or TRBD2 (5 bases each). Trimming removed 4 bases from V and 1 base from J, with 11 bases in between. CDR1 SEHNR and CDR2 FQNEAQ come from the germline V gene (reference sequence). CDR3 length equals 15 residues. CDR3 protein: CASSSPGASYNEQFF. The CDR3 region has the DNA TGTGCCAGCAGCTCCCCCGGGGCGTCCTACAATGAGCAGTTCTTC. Based on the CDR3 plus reference TRBV7-9 and TRBJ2-1, the full variable domain is DTGVSQNPRHKITKRGQNVTFRCDPISEHNRLYWYRQTLGQGPEFLTYFQNEAQLEKSRLLSDRFSAERPKGSFSTLEIQRTEQGDSAMYLCASSSPGASYNEQFFGPGTRLTVL.

The chain joins TRBV7-7 to TRBJ2-7, with 10 bases matching TRBD1. The DNA matches TRBJ2-5 better at its end, which makes the J call doubtful. Germline CDR1 is SSHAT and CDR2 is FNYEAQ (reference sequence). There are 15 residues in the CDR3. CDR3 nucleotide sequence: TGTGCCAGCAGCTCCCGGGACAGGGGAGGAGAGACCCAGTACTTC. It codes for CASSSRDRGGETQYF.

To note about this clonotype: At one of its ends the junction is not consistent with the germline gene, which may arise from a read error. The J gene is TRBJ1-2, the V gene TRBV30, with D possibly being TRBD1 (5 bases). The CDR3 loop spans 13 amino acids. From germline, CDR1 is GTSNPN and CDR2 SVGIG (reference sequence). The CDR3 spells CAASPGLNYGYTF. The CDR3 DNA follows: TGTGCCGCAAGCCCGGGACTCAACTACGGCTACACCTTC.

This clonotype was seen a few times. The chain carries TRBV29-1 and TRBJ2-4; the D call may be TRBD1 or TRBD2 (5 bases each). Germline V gene sequence: CDR1 SQVTM, CDR2 ANQGSEA. The CDR3 is 13 amino acids. The V end was cut by 5 bases, the J end by 9 bases, with 17 bases between. The CDR3 loop is CSVQAGSTGIQYF. In DNA form, the CDR3 reads TGCAGCGTTCAGGCAGGGAGTACTGGCATTCAGTACTTC.

This clonotype came up a few times. The V call is TRBV12-3 or TRBV12-4, the J call TRBJ1-2, with 7 bases fitting TRBD1. V was pared by 6 bases and J by 2 bases, with 15 bases of the junction left unmatched. CDR3 length: 17 residues. The CDR3 nucleotides read TGTGCCAGCAGCCCCCCCGTGGACAGGAGAATCAACTATGGCTACACCTTC. This encodes CASSPPVDRRINYGYTF.

The chain employs TRBV15 and TRBJ2-7; D may be TRBD2 (6 bases). Germline loops: CDR1 LNHNV, CDR2 YYDKDF (reference sequence). This CDR3 region has 12 residues. The V end lost 1 base, the J end lost 11 bases, and 12 bases lay between the germline ends. The CDR3 coding sequence is TGTGCCACCAGCAGAGCCGGGGGAGAGGAGTACTTC. It codes for CATSRAGGEEYF.

This sequence joins TRBV5-5 and TRBJ2-3; the match to TRBD2 covers 10 bases. Per germline, CDR1 SGHKS and CDR2 YYEKEE (reference sequence). V gave up 1 base and J gave up 3 bases; unmatched junction bases: 8. The CDR3 has 17 amino acids. The CDR3 here is CASSLSLAGGFTDTQYF. The DNA for the CDR3 is TGTGCCAGCAGCTTGTCTTTAGCGGGAGGATTTACAGATACGCAGTATTTT.

This clonotype is a singleton in its sample. The chain links TRBV29-1 to TRBJ2-5, with D perhaps matching TRBD1 (6 bases). Deletions cut 4 bases from V and 4 bases from J, with 7 bases between. Germline assignment: CDR1 SQVTM and CDR2 ANQGSEA. There are 11 residues in the CDR3. The CDR3 bases are TGCAGCGTTGGGGGGCCAGAGACCCAGTACTTC. Its protein product is CSVGGPETQYF.

V and J are TRBV3-1 and TRBJ2-3, with no clear D. From germline, CDR1 is LGHDT and CDR2 YNNKEL (reference sequence). The CDR3 sequence is 15 residues long. V lost 1 base and J lost 0, with 8 bases in between. CDR3 nucleotides: TGTGCCAGCAGCCAAGGATCCCAGAGCACAGATACGCAGTATTTT. Protein sequence: CASSQGSQSTDTQYF.

The chain combines TRBV5-1 with TRBJ2-5; D gene uncertain. The germline V gene encodes CDR1 SGHRS and CDR2 YFSETQ. V was shortened by 0 bases and J by 5 bases, with 8 bases between the two germline ends. This CDR3 has 13 residues. In nucleotides, the CDR3 is TGCGCCAGCAGCTTGGAGACGGCGGAGACCCAGTACTTC. Protein: CASSLETAETQYF.

This clonotype was picked up a small number of times. V gene TRBV29-1 combines with J gene TRBJ1-2; TRBD1 matches at 10 bases. The CDR3 sequence is 13 residues long. V shed 3 bases, J shed 7 bases, and the junction held 5 bases outside the gene matches. Germline V lookup: CDR1 SQVTM, CDR2 ANQGSEA. The CDR3 loop is CSVDSDRGSGYTF. The CDR3 DNA follows: TGCAGCGTTGACTCGGACAGGGGGTCTGGCTACACCTTC.

This clonotype has just a few counts. This chain joins TRBV7-3 and TRBJ2-1; D possibly corresponds to TRBD2 (6 bases). The CDR3 consists of 15 residues. Germline-derived CDR1 and CDR2 are SGHTA and FQGTGA. Trimming left V 1 base short and J 4 bases short, with 11 bases between. CDR3 sequence: CASSLSLAPYNEQFF. CDR3 coding DNA: TGTGCCAGCAGCTTAAGTCTAGCGCCTTACAATGAGCAGTTCTTC.

This clonotype was seen a handful of times. The chain combines TRBV20-1 with TRBJ2-5, with D perhaps TRBD1 or TRBD2 (5 bases each). V dropped 2 bases and J dropped 1 base, with 17 bases sitting between them. The CDR3 has 16 amino acids. Germline assignment: CDR1 DFQATT and CDR2 SNEGSKA (reference sequence). The CDR3 nucleotides read TGCAGTGCTAGATATAACCTCGGGACGAGCCAAGAGACCCAGTACTTC. The encoded protein is CSARYNLGTSQETQYF.

This clonotype was detected a few times. The chain couples TRBV10-3 to TRBJ2-3; the D is unclear. The CDR3 is made up of 18 amino acids. V shed 0 bases and J shed 6 bases, with 22 bases lying between them. Per germline, CDR1 ENHRY and CDR2 SYGVKD. The CDR3 DNA reads TGTGCCATCAGTGAGTCGAAGCGACCGTCCACCGGCCTCGATACGCAGTATTTT. Translating gives CAISESKRPSTGLDTQYF.

CDR3 DNA sequence: TGTGCCAGCAGCCAAGATTCCGGGATTAATGGCTACACCTTC. It encodes CASSQDSGINGYTF. The genes are TRBV14 and TRBJ1-2, with D hard to call. The CDR3 spans 14 residues. Germline V CDR1 and CDR2: SGHDN, FVKESK. V lost 0 bases and J 6 bases, leaving 11 bases between the germline ends.

The rearrangement joins TRBV7-2 to TRBJ2-7, with a possible D match to TRBD1 (6 bases). Trimming removed 6 bases at V and 6 bases at J, with 12 bases between. There are 12 residues in the CDR3. Germline V gene lookup returns CDR1 SGHTA and CDR2 FQGNSA. CDR3 DNA: TGTGCCAGCAGGAACAGGGCTGGCGAGCAGTACTTC. Protein product: CASRNRAGEQYF. Combining the CDR3 with reference TRBV7-2 and TRBJ2-7 gives the whole variable domain GAGVSQSPSNKVTEKGKDVELRCDPISGHTALYWYRQSLGQGLEFLIYFQGNSAPDKSGLPSDRFSAERTGGSVSTLTIQRTQQEDSAVYLCASRNRAGEQYFGPGTRLTVT.

J is TRBJ2-3 and V is TRBV2, with 8 bases fitting TRBD2. Germline V gives CDR1 SNHLY, CDR2 FYNNEI. CDR3 length equals 15 residues. Trimming took 3 bases from V and 6 from J; bases not matched to a gene: 8. The CDR3 DNA follows: TGTGCCAGCAGTGACAGCGGGAGCCTCGAGGATACGCAGTATTTT. Protein: CASSDSGSLEDTQYF.